This paragraph covers one T cell receptor (beta chain) sequence. Its matching antigen is unknown. PBMCs came from around 9.7 ml fresh peripheral blood. Amplification targeted TCR beta CDR3 regions from RNA transcripts. First-round RT-PCR of the TCR CDR3 relied on the HTBI primer set. TCRdb itself ran the multiplex PCR reads through MiXCR, one entry per CDR3 protein. The sample lists under 750,000 distinct CDR3 sequences, roughly a sixth occurring once. Germline CDR1 reads MNHNS; CDR2 reads SASEGT. The CDR3 sequence is 16 residues long. V lost 1 base to trimming and J lost 6 bases, with 16 bases between them. The sample belongs to a study of T cells in Graves' hyperthyroidism and ophthalmopathy. The wider study: Peripheral blood was acquired at first diagnosis, ahead of any therapy whatsoever. Overall study results and limits: Within blood appeared most thyroid clonotypes that had expanded above 0.001. From stable hyperthyroidism, ophthalmopathy was separated by a 13 V-J model.

The V gene is TRBV6-1, the J gene TRBJ1-3, with D maybe TRBD1 (5 bases). The source of this sequence is a woman aged 50 to 60 with Graves' hyperthyroidism that later progressed to Graves' ophthalmopathy. Material for sequencing was blood. CDR3 DNA sequence: TGTGCCAGCAGTGAAGGGATTCGGGGGTGGGAAAACACCATATATTTT. Its translation is CASSEGIRGWENTIYF.